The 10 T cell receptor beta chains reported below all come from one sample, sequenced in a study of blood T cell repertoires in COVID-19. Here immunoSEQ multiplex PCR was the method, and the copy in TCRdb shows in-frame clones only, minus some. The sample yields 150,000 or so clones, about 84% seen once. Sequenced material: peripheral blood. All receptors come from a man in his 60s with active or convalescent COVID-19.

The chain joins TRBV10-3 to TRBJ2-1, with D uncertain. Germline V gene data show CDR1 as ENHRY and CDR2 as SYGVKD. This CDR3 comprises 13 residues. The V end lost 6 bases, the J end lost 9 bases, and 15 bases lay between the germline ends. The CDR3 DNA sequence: TGTGCCATCAGGAACGCCTTAGTTGCTGAGCAGTTCTTC. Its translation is CAIRNALVAEQFF.

For the CDR3, the DNA is TGTGCCATCAGTGCTGCGTCATTGGGCAACGAGCAGTACTTC. Amino acid sequence: CAISAASLGNEQYF. The V gene is TRBV10-3, the J gene TRBJ2-7, with D hard to call. This CDR3 spans 14 amino acids. Trimming took off 4 bases at V and 5 bases at J, with 15 bases between the two ends. Germline CDR1 ENHRY, CDR2 SYGVKD.

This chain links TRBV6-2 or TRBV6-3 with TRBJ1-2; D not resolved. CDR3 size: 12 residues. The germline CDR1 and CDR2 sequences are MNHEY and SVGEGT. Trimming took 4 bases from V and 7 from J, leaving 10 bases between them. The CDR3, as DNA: TGTGCCAGCAGTTGGAGGGCCGCTGGCTACACCTTC. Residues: CASSWRAAGYTF.

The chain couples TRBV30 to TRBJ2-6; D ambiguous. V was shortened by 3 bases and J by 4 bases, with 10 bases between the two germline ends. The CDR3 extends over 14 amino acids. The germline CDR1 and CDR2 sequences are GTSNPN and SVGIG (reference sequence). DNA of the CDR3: TGTGCCTGGAGCCCGACAATAGGGGCCAACGTCCTGACTTTC. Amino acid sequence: CAWSPTIGANVLTF.

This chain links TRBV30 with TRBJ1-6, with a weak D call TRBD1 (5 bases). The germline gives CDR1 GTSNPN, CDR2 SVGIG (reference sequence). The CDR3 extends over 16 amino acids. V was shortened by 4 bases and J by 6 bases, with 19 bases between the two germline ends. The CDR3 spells CAWTPWAGPGNSPLHF. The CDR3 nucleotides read TGTGCCTGGACTCCATGGGCAGGGCCTGGTAATTCACCCCTCCACTTT.

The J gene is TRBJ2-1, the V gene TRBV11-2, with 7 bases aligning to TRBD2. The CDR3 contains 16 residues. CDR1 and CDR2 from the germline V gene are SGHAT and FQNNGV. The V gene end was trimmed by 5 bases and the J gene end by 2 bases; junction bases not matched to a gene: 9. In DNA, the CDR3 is TGTGCCAGCAGCCCCCAGCGGGGCCAGACCTACAATGAGCAGTTCTTC. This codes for CASSPQRGQTYNEQFF.

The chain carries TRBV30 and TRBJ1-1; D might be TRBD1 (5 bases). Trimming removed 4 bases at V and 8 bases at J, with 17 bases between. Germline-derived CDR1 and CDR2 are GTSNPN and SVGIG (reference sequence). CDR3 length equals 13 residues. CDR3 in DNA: TGTGCCTGGATCCTTAGGGGCCGGGGGGAAGCTTTCTTT. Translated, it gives CAWILRGRGEAFF.

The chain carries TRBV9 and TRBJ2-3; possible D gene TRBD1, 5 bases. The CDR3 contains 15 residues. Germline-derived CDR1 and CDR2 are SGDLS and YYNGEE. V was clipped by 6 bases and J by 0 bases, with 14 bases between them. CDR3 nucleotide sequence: TGTGCCAGCAAGCCCCTGGCAGGGAGCACAGATACGCAGTATTTT. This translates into CASKPLAGSTDTQYF.

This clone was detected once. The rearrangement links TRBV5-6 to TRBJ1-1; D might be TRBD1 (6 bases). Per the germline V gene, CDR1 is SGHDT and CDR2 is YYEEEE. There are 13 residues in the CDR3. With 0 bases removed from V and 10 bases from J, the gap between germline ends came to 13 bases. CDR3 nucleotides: TGTGCCAGCAGCTTGGCAGCGCTACAGGGAGCTTTCTTT. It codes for CASSLAALQGAFF.

CDR3 residues: CASTRGETTEAFF. The CDR3 DNA sequence: TGTGCCAGCACCCGGGGGGAAACCACTGAAGCTTTCTTT. This chain links TRBV6-5 with TRBJ1-1; D possibly corresponds to TRBD1 (5 bases). V was cut by 7 bases and J by 4 bases, with 13 bases left in between. Germline V gene sequence: CDR1 MNHEY, CDR2 SVGAGI. CDR3 length: 13 residues.